The rows below give T cell receptor beta chains drawn from one sample of a study of CD8+CD57+ T cells in acquired aplastic anemia. Via MiXCR, TCRdb re-called the reads, giving one row per CDR3 protein. The sample includes about 190,000 distinct CDR3 sequences, roughly half seen only once; the top ten take around 9.7%. What was sequenced was sorted CD4+, CD8+, or CD8+CD57+ T cells (not recorded which) from PBMCs. These receptors all stem from a human donor with aplastic anemia. The conserved cysteine and the conserved F or W are not part of the CDR3 here. A D gene is named only where the DNA matches it firmly. Not all rows give a size; the values are once, few, many and, for expanded clones, a class.

clone size	J gene	D gene	V gene	CDR3 protein
NA	TRBJ2-3	NA	TRBV25-1	ASSQGSGDTQY
NA	TRBJ2-3	NA	TRBV7-2	ASSLSPGDTQY
NA	NA	TRBD1	TRBV7-2	ASSTGTGTHNEQF
NA	TRBJ2-3	TRBD1	TRBV10-2	ATKTGGAGDTQY
once	TRBJ1-1	NA	TRBV19	ASSIGANTEAF
NA	TRBJ2-3	TRBD2	TRBV11-2	ASGPNPYAGVTDTQY
many	TRBJ2-6	TRBD1	TRBV14	ASSAQGAGANVLT
NA	TRBJ2-1	TRBD2	TRBV10-3	AISVGLAGGDNEQF
many	TRBJ2-1	NA	TRBV5-1	ASSLDGNTYNEQF
NA	TRBJ2-1	NA	TRBV20-1	SARDRGKDYNEQF
NA	TRBJ2-7	NA	TRBV7-9	ASVAPRGDRYEQY
once	TRBJ2-7	TRBD1	TRBV19	ASSRRQGLFNEQY
NA	TRBJ2-3	NA	TRBV7-8	ASSSRWGDTQY
NA	TRBJ2-5	TRBD1	TRBV29-1	SVGMTGGASETQY
NA	TRBJ1-1	TRBD1	TRBV19	ASSMTPTGYATEAF
many	TRBJ1-6	NA	TRBV6-1	ASREVLESPLH
NA	TRBJ2-1	NA	TRBV10-3	AISEEVVGNEQF
few	TRBJ1-2	NA	TRBV30	AQDNNYGYT
NA	TRBJ1-2	NA	TRBV19	ASKPASYGYT
NA	TRBJ2-1	NA	TRBV27	ASSLRRERGNEQF
NA	TRBJ1-4	TRBD1	TRBV19	ASKGQGAGNEKLF
NA	TRBJ2-7	NA	TRBV15	ATSRDLRDEQY
many	TRBJ2-5	TRBD2	TRBV15	ATPPGREAETQY
NA	TRBJ1-6	TRBD1	TRBV19	ASSTGTEVPPLH
NA	TRBJ1-2	NA	TRBV27	ASSFRQNSYGYT
NA	TRBJ2-7	TRBD1	TRBV7-3	ASSRWDRVYEQY
many	TRBJ2-3	NA	TRBV20-1	SAPTGPDTQY
many	TRBJ1-1	NA	TRBV25-1	ASKGVTEAF
many	TRBJ2-1	NA	TRBV5-1	ASLTGTGNYNEQF